The 19 T cell receptor beta chains given below trace back to one sample, sequenced in a study of blood T cell repertoires in COVID-19. Sequenced by immunoSEQ multiplex PCR; TCRdb stores in-frame clones only, minus some. The data contain under 130,000 clones, 85% of them singletons. Input material: peripheral blood. The receptor set was obtained from a man aged 50-59 years with acute or convalescent COVID-19.

The chain links TRBV18 to TRBJ1-1; D is uncertain. Germline CDR1 is KGHSH and CDR2 is LQKENI. V lost 3 bases to trimming and J lost 6 bases, with 14 bases between them. This CDR3 is built from 14 residues. The CDR3 coding sequence is TGTGCCAGCTCACCTCCAGACCGGAGGCCTGAAGCTTTCTTT. Residues: CASSPPDRRPEAFF.

CDR3 nucleotide sequence: TGTGCCATCAGTGCCGACAGGCCGCCCGCTCAGCCCCAGCATTTT. It translates to CAISADRPPAQPQHF. The chain combines TRBV10-3 with TRBJ1-5, with D possibly TRBD1 on 6 matching bases. The CDR3 sequence is 15 residues long. The V gene lost 4 bases and the J gene lost 6 bases, with 16 bases spanning the gap. The V gene's germline CDR1 is ENHRY and CDR2 SYGVKD.

On this clone: At one of its ends the junction is not consistent with the germline gene, which may arise from a read error. The gene calls are TRBV6-6 and TRBJ2-1; 7 nucleotides agree with TRBD1. CDR1 and CDR2 from the germline V gene are MNHNY and SVGAGI (reference sequence). The CDR3 spans 13 residues. CDR3 coding DNA: TGTGCCAGCAGTGACTCACAGGGGAGAGAGCAGTTCTTC. It yields the protein CASSDSQGREQFF.

V gene TRBV7-2 combines with J gene TRBJ2-1, with 11 positions matching TRBD2. The CDR3 extends over 15 amino acids. V shed 5 bases and J 2 bases; nucleotides not matched to a gene: 2. Germline V gene lookup returns CDR1 SGHTA and CDR2 FQGNSA. CDR3 sequence: CASSNSGRAYNEQFF. CDR3 nucleotide sequence: TGTGCCAGCAGCAATAGCGGGAGGGCCTACAATGAGCAGTTCTTC.

This chain uses TRBV2 with TRBJ1-5; 9 bases agree with TRBD1. Unmatched junction bases numbered 5, after V lost 6 bases and J lost 2 bases. Germline CDR1 reads SNHLY; CDR2 reads FYNNEI. The CDR3 loop spans 15 amino acids. The CDR3 sequence: CASRGQGLGNQPQHF. In nucleotides, the CDR3 is TGTGCCAGCAGGGGACAGGGTCTCGGCAATCAGCCCCAGCATTTT.

This chain connects TRBV7-9 to TRBJ2-5; TRBD1 matches at 7 bases. Germline loops: CDR1 SEHNR, CDR2 FQNEAQ (reference sequence). Losses at the gene ends were 3 bases for V and 6 bases for J; bases not matched to a gene: 7. This CDR3 contains 14 residues. CDR3 protein: CASSFNRGLQTQYF. The CDR3 DNA is TGTGCCAGCAGCTTTAACAGGGGCTTGCAGACCCAGTACTTC.

The rearrangement joins TRBV30 to TRBJ2-3, with D perhaps matching TRBD1 (5 bases). The CDR3 totals 16 residues. With 2 bases removed from V and 0 bases from J, the gap between germline ends came to 15 bases. Germline V CDR1 and CDR2: GTSNPN, SVGIG (reference sequence). For the CDR3, the DNA is TGTGCCTGGAGTATTAGACAGTCTCTTAGCACAGATACGCAGTATTTT. Encoded protein: CAWSIRQSLSTDTQYF.

V and J are TRBV18 and TRBJ2-7, with D possibly being TRBD1 (6 bases). Trimming cost V 3 bases and J 7 bases, with 22 bases left between them. Germline V lookup: CDR1 KGHSH, CDR2 LQKENI. There are 16 residues in the CDR3. This chain's CDR3 is CASSPWDILSPTEQYF. As DNA, the CDR3 is TGTGCCAGCTCACCCTGGGACATCCTATCTCCTACGGAGCAGTACTTC. The complete variable domain, with remaining parts taken from reference TRBV18 and TRBJ2-7, reads NAGVMQNPRHLVRRRGQEARLRCSPMKGHSHVYWYRQLPEEGLKFMVYLQKENIIDESGMPKERFSAEFPKEGPSILRIQQVVRGDSAAYFCASSPWDILSPTEQYFGPGTRLTVT.

The CDR3 protein is CSARIEYGYTF. The CDR3, as DNA: TGCAGTGCTAGAATCGAGTATGGCTACACCTTC. The chain carries TRBV20-1 and TRBJ1-2; unclear D gene. Between the trimmed V and J ends, which lost 2 bases and 5 bases, there was a span of 6 bases. The CDR3 sequence is 11 residues long. Looked up from germline, CDR1 is DFQATT and CDR2 is SNEGSKA (reference sequence).

V gene TRBV6-5 combines with J gene TRBJ2-5; 7 bases map to TRBD1. CDR3 length: 15 amino acids. Trimming cost V 0 bases and J 5 bases; bases outside gene matches: 6. Germline V gene lookup returns CDR1 MNHEY and CDR2 SVGAGI. For the CDR3, the DNA is TGTGCCAGCAGTTACTCGAAAGGGGGCGGTGAGACCCAGTACTTC. It is translated as CASSYSKGGGETQYF.

The CDR3, as DNA: TGTGCCAGCAGTTACTCGGTGGGAGACTACGAGCAGTACTTC. Translated: CASSYSVGDYEQYF. This chain joins TRBV6-5 and TRBJ2-7; a possible D gene is TRBD2 (5 bases). Trimming cost V 0 bases and J 3 bases, with 9 bases left between them. The CDR3 runs 14 residues. Germline lookup yields CDR1 MNHEY and CDR2 SVGAGI.

This chain links TRBV14 with TRBJ2-3; 10 nucleotides agree with TRBD2. Per the germline V gene, CDR1 is SGHDN and CDR2 is FVKESK. The V gene end was trimmed by 0 bases and the J gene end by 5 bases; junction bases not matched to a gene: 5. This CDR3 comprises 16 residues. Here the CDR3 reads CASSQDSSGSRDTQYF. As DNA, the CDR3 is TGTGCCAGCAGCCAAGATTCTAGCGGGAGTAGAGATACGCAGTATTTT.

This sequence joins TRBV11-2 and TRBJ1-2; unclear D gene. Germline V lookup: CDR1 SGHAT, CDR2 FQNNGV. The germline V and J ends were trimmed by 1 base and 6 bases, with 9 bases remaining between them. CDR3 size: 13 residues. The CDR3 nucleotides are TGTGCCAGCAGCTTAGTTTTCAGAAATGGCTACACCTTC. It encodes CASSLVFRNGYTF.

This clone has only a few counts. As DNA, the CDR3 is TGTGCCAGCAGTCAACAAGTACGGACTAGCGGGTCCTACGAGCAGTACTTC. Amino acids: CASSQQVRTSGSYEQYF. The J gene is TRBJ2-7, the V gene TRBV6-6; TRBD2 matches 11 bases. Germline-derived CDR1 and CDR2 are MNHNY and SVGAGI (reference sequence). This CDR3 is 17 amino acids long. V trimming: 5 bases; J trimming: 1 base; junction bases outside the gene matches: 10.

The V and J genes are TRBV30 and TRBJ1-1; 7 bases map to TRBD1. The CDR3 contains 13 residues. CDR1 is GTSNPN, CDR2 SVGIG, per germline (reference sequence). The V and J ends lost 6 bases and 1 base, in that order; junction bases with no gene match: 5. The CDR3 is CACLSGGNTEAFF. The DNA of the CDR3 is TGTGCCTGCCTTTCAGGGGGGAACACTGAAGCTTTCTTT. Using reference TRBV30 and TRBJ1-1 for the parts outside the CDR3, the full variable domain is SQTIHQWPATLVQPVGSPLSLECTVEGTSNPNLYWYRQAAGRGLQLLFYSVGIGQISSEVPQNLSASRPQDRQFILSSKKLLLSDSGFYLCACLSGGNTEAFFGQGTRLTVV.

Only one count was recorded for this clone. V gene TRBV11-2 combines with J gene TRBJ1-3; maybe TRBD1 (6 bases). Between the trimmed V and J ends, which lost 0 bases and 0 bases, there was a span of 12 bases. Germline CDR1 is SGHAT and CDR2 is FQNNGV. The CDR3 has 17 amino acids. CDR3 sequence: CASSLEGGSHSGNTIYF. The CDR3 nucleotides read TGTGCCAGCAGCTTAGAAGGGGGTTCTCACTCTGGAAACACCATATATTTT.

The V call is TRBV6-6, the J call TRBJ2-1, with 15 bases identical to TRBD2. This CDR3 spans 16 amino acids. V lost 7 bases, J lost 4 bases, and 5 bases stayed unmatched. The germline gives CDR1 MNHNY, CDR2 SVGAGI (reference sequence). DNA of the CDR3: TGTGCCAGCACGGGACTAGCGGGAGGATTGTACAATGAGCAGTTCTTC. Protein: CASTGLAGGLYNEQFF.

Written as DNA, the CDR3 is TGTGCCAGCAGCTTAGGTGACAGGAACACCGGGGAGCTGTTTTTT. It codes for CASSLGDRNTGELFF. The V and J genes are TRBV7-3 and TRBJ2-2, with a tentative D call TRBD1 (5 bases). The germline V and J ends were trimmed by 2 bases and 1 base, with 8 bases remaining between them. Germline-derived CDR1 and CDR2 are SGHTA and FQGTGA. This CDR3 region has 15 residues. Variable domain in full (rest from reference TRBV7-3 and TRBJ2-2): GAGVSQTPSNKVTEKGKYVELRCDPISGHTALYWYRQSLGQGPEFLIYFQGTGAADDSGLPNDRFFAVRPEGSVSTLKIQRTERGDSAVYLCASSLGDRNTGELFFGEGSRLTVL.

V gene TRBV11-2 combines with J gene TRBJ2-2; D gene ambiguous. Germline V gene sequence: CDR1 SGHAT, CDR2 FQNNGV. The V and J ends lost 1 base and 7 bases respectively, with 13 bases between them. This CDR3 region has 15 residues. Here the CDR3 DNA reads TGTGCCAGCAGCTTAGTTGGAGAACTTAGCGGGGAGCTGTTTTTT. Amino acid sequence: CASSLVGELSGELFF.